The 4 T cell receptor beta chains below all came from one sample that was sequenced in a study of post-analysis software for immune sequencing data. The TCR beta cDNA libraries contained unique molecular identifiers. One entry per CDR3 protein results from TCRdb running MiXCR on the PCR reads. Of about 380,000 distinct CDR3 sequences detected, about a third appear once; the ten largest clones hold 13%. The antigens for these receptors are not known. Study observations and caveats: A handful of TRBV segments (TRBV5-6, TRBV5-1 and TRBV20-1 among them) occurred more frequently in patients than in controls.

Sequencing used blood. The origin of the receptors is a girl aged 10-17 years with multiple sclerosis.

J is TRBJ1-1 and V is TRBV18; 8 nucleotides align to TRBD1. The CDR3 totals 15 residues. Germline assignment: CDR1 KGHSH and CDR2 LQKENI. The junction had 5 bases not matched to a gene; V was cut back by 4 bases and J by 1 base. The CDR3 region has the DNA TGTGCCAGCTCACTCCGGACAGGGCGGAACACTGAAGCTTTCTTT. Protein product: CASSLRTGRNTEAFF.

The V and J genes are TRBV7-3 and TRBJ1-2; no clear D gene. The CDR3 consists of 16 residues. Germline lookup yields CDR1 SGHTA and CDR2 FQGTGA. The ends were cut back, 2 bases at V and 1 base at J, with 14 bases in the middle. In DNA, the CDR3 is TGTGCCAGCAGCTTATTATGGCCCGAGCTTAACTATGGCTACACCTTC. It codes for CASSLLWPELNYGYTF.

This clonotype was seen a handful of times. CDR3 DNA sequence: TGTGCCAGCAGCTTAGGGACACCTCCTAATGAAAAACTGTTTTTT. It yields the protein CASSLGTPPNEKLFF. The gene calls are TRBV7-9 and TRBJ1-4, with D perhaps TRBD1 (5 bases). With 1 base removed from V and 3 bases from J, the gap between germline ends came to 9 bases. The CDR3 is 15 amino acids. Germline V gene lookup returns CDR1 SEHNR and CDR2 FQNEAQ (reference sequence).

This clonotype has only a few counts. The chain is built from TRBV18 and TRBJ2-5, with D unresolved. The DNA matches TRBJ2-7 better at its end, which makes the J call doubtful. The CDR3 spans 13 residues. Germline V lookup: CDR1 KGHSH, CDR2 LQKENI. The CDR3, as DNA: TGTGCCAGCTCACCACCGGGCAGCTCCGAGCAGTACTTC. Its translation: CASSPPGSSEQYF.